Below are 19 T cell receptor beta chains sequenced from a single sample in a study of T cells in Graves' hyperthyroidism and ophthalmopathy. Amplified TCR beta CDR3 regions came from RNA transcripts. Using the HTBI primer set, a first-round RT-PCR was run on the TCR CDR3. Each CDR3 protein gets one entry after TCRdb re-called the multiplex PCR reads with MiXCR. The repertoire holds over 450,000 distinct CDR3 sequences, with around 14% as singletons. The sample was blood. The receptor set was obtained from a woman younger than 30 with Graves' hyperthyroidism.

There are many counts of this clonotype. The chain couples TRBV5-1 to TRBJ1-6; D remains unclear. Germline V lookup: CDR1 SGHRS, CDR2 YFSETQ. The V end was cut by 3 bases, the J end by 6 bases, with 13 bases between. The CDR3 covers 15 residues. CDR3 nucleotide sequence: TGCGCCAGCAGCTCAGGAGATGGTTTTAATTCACCCCTCCACTTT. Translating gives CASSSGDGFNSPLHF.

This clonotype was detected only a few times. The chain is built from TRBV10-2 and TRBJ2-2; 10 bases are shared with TRBD2. Germline CDR1 is WSHSY and CDR2 is SAAADI. The CDR3 extends over 15 amino acids. Trimming cost V 6 bases and J 6 bases; bases outside gene matches: 7. Written as DNA, the CDR3 is TGCGCCAGCAGGCGGGCTAGCGGGAGTTCCGGGGAGCTGTTTTTT. It yields the protein CASRRASGSSGELFF.

The sample holds many counts of this clonotype. The CDR3 region is CASSLGSGADTQYF. The DNA of the CDR3 is TGTGCCAGCAGCTTAGGAAGCGGGGCAGATACGCAGTATTTT. The J gene is TRBJ2-3, the V gene TRBV9, with TRBD2 identical over 7 bases. CDR3 length equals 14 residues. CDR1 SGDLS and CDR2 YYNGEE come from the germline V gene. The junction had 6 bases not matched to a gene; V was cut back by 4 bases and J by 4 bases.

This clonotype was counted only a few times. The V and J genes are TRBV7-3 and TRBJ2-2; D remains ambiguous. CDR1 is SGHTA, CDR2 FQGTGA, per germline. The CDR3 contains 13 residues. The V gene lost 10 bases and the J gene lost 2 bases, with 11 bases spanning the gap. The CDR3 DNA sequence: TGTGCCACCTCCACAGAAAACACCGGGGAGCTGTTTTTT. This translates into CATSTENTGELFF.

The V call is TRBV14, the J call TRBJ2-1; 7 nucleotides match TRBD2. With V trimmed by 1 base and J by 3 bases, 9 bases remained unmatched. This CDR3 spans 17 amino acids. Per germline, CDR1 SGHDN and CDR2 FVKESK. CDR3 amino acids: CASSQVLRGEGYNEQFF. CDR3 in DNA: TGTGCCAGCAGCCAAGTGCTACGCGGGGAGGGCTACAATGAGCAGTTCTTC.

The count of this clonotype is one. A much larger clone lies one base from this, so it may be a read error. This chain connects TRBV24-1 to TRBJ2-2, with D unresolved. The germline V gene encodes CDR1 KGHDR and CDR2 SFDVKD. The V and J ends lost 3 bases and 0 bases respectively, with 10 bases between them. The CDR3 extends over 16 amino acids. CDR3 protein: CATSDPGRPNTGELFF. Here the CDR3 DNA reads TGTGCCACCAGTGATCCAGGCAGGCCGAACACCGGGGAGCTGTTTTTT.

This sequence joins TRBV20-1 and TRBJ2-3; TRBD2 aligns across 13 bases. The V gene's germline CDR1 is DFQATT and CDR2 SNEGSKA (reference sequence). The CDR3 consists of 14 residues. V lost 3 bases and J lost 7; bases outside the gene matches: 4. The CDR3 DNA sequence: TGCAGTGCTAGCCTGGGGACTAGCGGGAATACGCAGTATTTT. Protein: CSASLGTSGNTQYF.

This clonotype was seen many times. J is TRBJ2-1 and V is TRBV3-1; D remains unclear. This CDR3 has 13 residues. V was clipped by 0 bases and J by 10 bases, with 10 bases between them. The V gene's germline CDR1 is LGHDT and CDR2 YNNKEL (reference sequence). As DNA, the CDR3 is TGTGCCAGCAGCCAAGATCCGTTAGACGAGCAGTTCTTC. Its protein is CASSQDPLDEQFF.

This clonotype was detected many times. The CDR3 nucleotides are TGTGCCAGCAGCTTACTACAGGGGAATCAGCCCCAGCATTTT. Protein: CASSLLQGNQPQHF. The genes are TRBV7-2 and TRBJ1-5, with 7 bases that match TRBD1. Germline V lookup: CDR1 SGHTA, CDR2 FQGNSA. The V segment lost 2 bases and the J segment 4 bases; nucleotides outside the gene matches: 2. This CDR3 comprises 14 residues.

This clonotype was counted a few times. The chain combines TRBV18 with TRBJ1-1; 7 bases map to TRBD1. The V and J ends lost 7 bases and 0 bases, in that order; junction bases with no gene match: 5. The CDR3 contains 14 residues. Germline V CDR1 and CDR2: KGHSH, LQKENI. This CDR3 reads CASFEDRLNTEAFF. The CDR3, as DNA: TGTGCCAGCTTCGAGGACAGGCTGAACACTGAAGCTTTCTTT.

This clonotype was seen more than once but under ten times. V is TRBV24-1 and J is TRBJ1-5; the D is unclear. The CDR3 has 11 amino acids. Between the trimmed V and J ends, which lost 10 bases and 0 bases, there was a span of 3 bases. Germline CDR1 reads KGHDR; CDR2 reads SFDVKD. CDR3 bases: TGTGCCACGGGTAGCAATCAGCCCCAGCATTTT. Amino acids: CATGSNQPQHF.

Ten or more counts support this clonotype. The V and J genes are TRBV2 and TRBJ2-1, with 12 bases fitting TRBD2. J gave up 8 bases and V 7 bases, and 9 bases lay outside the gene matches. Germline CDR1 is SNHLY and CDR2 is FYNNEI. The CDR3 totals 15 residues. The CDR3 here is CASKKRTSGTDEQFF. CDR3 bases: TGTGCCAGCAAAAAGCGGACTAGCGGGACGGATGAGCAGTTCTTC.

A note on this clonotype: A read error may explain this, as a much larger clone is one base away. The rearrangement uses TRBV7-2 and TRBJ2-3; 8 nucleotides match TRBD2. V lost 5 bases and J lost 4; bases outside the gene matches: 8. CDR3 length equals 15 residues. Germline V lookup: CDR1 SGHTA, CDR2 FQGNSA. As DNA, the CDR3 is TGTGCCAGCAGCCCACCAGCGGGAGTTGCAGATACGCAGTATTTT. Translating it yields CASSPPAGVADTQYF.

The V gene is TRBV7-9, the J gene TRBJ1-1; no clear D. The CDR3 consists of 14 residues. Trimming shortened V by 5 bases and J by 3 bases, and 13 bases separated the two germline ends. The germline V gene encodes CDR1 SEHNR and CDR2 FQNEAQ (reference sequence). The CDR3 bases are TGTGCCAGCAGCCCTACGGCCCGGGACACTGAAGCTTTCTTT. Protein sequence: CASSPTARDTEAFF.

This clonotype came up many times. The chain employs TRBV4-2 and TRBJ2-5, with D unresolved. Trimming stripped 0 bases from V and 4 bases from J, with 9 bases between. Germline CDR1 reads LGHNA; CDR2 reads YNFKEQ. The CDR3 consists of 14 residues. The CDR3 spells CASSQDGGSETQYF. CDR3 in DNA: TGTGCCAGCAGCCAAGATGGTGGTTCAGAGACCCAGTACTTC.

This clonotype showed up many times. The chain is built from TRBV12-3 or TRBV12-4 and TRBJ2-5; 13 bases agree with TRBD2. The CDR3 spans 15 residues. Trimming at V came to 5 bases and at J to 5 bases, leaving 5 bases not matched to a gene. This CDR3 is CASSGLAGVVETQYF. Here the CDR3 DNA reads TGTGCCAGCAGTGGACTAGCGGGAGTTGTGGAGACCCAGTACTTC.

This clonotype has only a few counts. The chain employs TRBV6-1 and TRBJ1-5; no firm D call. The germline V gene encodes CDR1 MNHNS and CDR2 SASEGT. This CDR3 has 14 amino acids. V lost 3 bases to trimming and J lost 2 bases, with 8 bases between them. The CDR3 reads CASSEYVGNQPQHF. The CDR3 bases are TGTGCCAGCAGTGAGTATGTGGGCAATCAGCCCCAGCATTTT.

This chain joins TRBV28 and TRBJ2-3, with TRBD2 matching over 10 bases. The V and J ends lost 4 bases and 1 base, in that order; junction bases with no gene match: 5. The CDR3 contains 16 residues. Germline-derived CDR1 and CDR2 are MDHEN and SYDVKM. DNA of the CDR3: TGTGCCAGCAGTTCTCTAGCGGGAGCAGGCACAGATACGCAGTATTTT. Residues: CASSSLAGAGTDTQYF.

This clonotype was counted ten times or more. This chain links TRBV2 with TRBJ1-1, with 9 bases aligning to TRBD1. V was clipped by 5 bases and J by 6 bases; unmatched bases: 4. The CDR3 has 13 residues. Germline loops: CDR1 SNHLY, CDR2 FYNNEI. The CDR3 DNA reads TGTGCCAGCAGTCTGGACAGGGGTTCTGAAGCTTTCTTT. It specifies CASSLDRGSEAFF.